Listed below are T cell receptor beta chains from one sample, sequenced in a study of T-cell memory formation after mild COVID-19. TCRdb fed the 5' RACE reads into MiXCR, producing one record per CDR3 protein. The sample yields roughly 600,000 distinct CDR3 sequences, about a sixth seen once. Material: PBMCs or a T cell subset sorted from them (not recorded which). These receptors came from an adult woman who had mild COVID-19 (a few samples of this study predate the infection). Cell type and time point are not known. The CDR3 runs from the conserved cysteine through the conserved F or W. Each record gives: V gene, J gene, CDR3 protein.

TRBV12-3/TRBV12-4	TRBJ1-1	CASRQGQGNTEAFF
TRBV18	TRBJ1-1	CASSRLQHGEGAFF
TRBV5-1	TRBJ1-1	CASSLQGQTSIGFGTEAFF
TRBV2	TRBJ2-3	CASSSGFTDTQYF
TRBV12-3/TRBV12-4	TRBJ1-5	CASSRDRGEAQHF
TRBV24-1	TRBJ1-5	CATSDRDRGSNQPQHF
TRBV10-3	TRBJ2-3	CAIGGGTDTQYF
TRBV20-1	TRBJ2-7	CSARGSGTGGYEQYF
TRBV27	TRBJ2-7	CASSFGGTEQYF
TRBV12-3/TRBV12-4	TRBJ2-7	CASSGGYEQYF
TRBV5-1	TRBJ1-4	CASSLWGTNEKLFF
TRBV7-9	TRBJ1-2	CASSQAGFSNYGYTF
TRBV19	TRBJ1-1	CASSLAGGAPTEAFF
TRBV23-1	TRBJ2-1	CADPDTEGGGDEQFF
TRBV11-3	TRBJ2-1	CASSKGGTGDNEQFF
TRBV20-1	TRBJ2-7	CSAGTGAPYEQYF
TRBV20-1	TRBJ1-5	CSASRGQGNQPQHF
TRBV27	TRBJ1-1	CASSLRDGRRAFF
TRBV7-3	TRBJ2-7	CASRQKWGDYEQYF
TRBV19	TRBJ2-1	CASSMGSGSINNEQFF
TRBV6-6	TRBJ1-3	CASSRQAAPGNTIYF
TRBV4-1	TRBJ2-3	CASSLSGGASDTQYF
TRBV4-1	TRBJ2-5	CASRLGASETQYF
TRBV7-9	TRBJ2-7	CASSLEGLYYEQYF
TRBV19	TRBJ2-1	CASSMSPHNEQFF
TRBV11-2	TRBJ2-1	CASSLGRTNIDNEQFF
TRBV25-1	TRBJ2-1	CASSDSGYNEQFF
TRBV24-1	TRBJ2-2	CATTNGQVNTGELFF
TRBV7-8	TRBJ1-1	CASSLGAYTEAFF
TRBV7-9	TRBJ2-2	CALQDRGGTGELFF
TRBV14	TRBJ2-3	CASSQHGLAGGDTQYF
TRBV5-1	TRBJ2-7	CASSLTQGAEQYF
TRBV7-3	TRBJ2-2	CASRPGGPNTGELFF
TRBV4-3	TRBJ2-1	CASSMDRANEQFF
TRBV20-1	TRBJ2-7	CSARGTSGRYEQYF
TRBV2	TRBJ2-3	CASSAARGSTDTQYF
TRBV7-9	TRBJ2-5	CASSSPSGLSQETQYF
TRBV28	TRBJ1-1	CASSPLEGQGAEAFF
TRBV11-2	TRBJ2-1	CASSLDPTPPVREQFF
TRBV6-5	TRBJ2-3	CASSYSPTGTDTQYF
TRBV7-9	TRBJ1-1	CASSLGGVTEAFF
TRBV19	TRBJ2-1	CASSIFRGSDEQFF
TRBV5-5	TRBJ1-3	CASSSPTGRAGNTIYF
TRBV15	TRBJ2-1	CATSRSSGENYNEQFF
TRBV30	TRBJ2-5	CAWSKLVNGETQYF
TRBV20-1	TRBJ1-2	CSARDRVRQGINYGYTF
TRBV9	TRBJ1-6	CASSVDPNRGENSPLHF
TRBV15	TRBJ2-3	CATSRGVTEITDTQYF
TRBV29-1	TRBJ2-7	CSVEDPGQGPYEQYF
TRBV11-1	TRBJ1-1	CASSLRGNNLGNTEAFF
TRBV12-3/TRBV12-4	TRBJ1-1	CASSHRVMDTEAFF